This TCR beta chain was sequenced during a study of cytomegalovirus exposure and HLA in healthy donors. Study-wide results and caveats: Rare TCR sequences dominated, though some public TCRs recurred in many donors. Specific recognition of CMV antigens was confirmed in vitro for three chains (all CMV-associated). Altogether, 150 to 200 TCR beta chains were recorded as cytomegalovirus-associated.

As for the donors, each was a healthy bone marrow donor. Germline assignment: CDR1 GTSNPN and CDR2 SVGIG (reference sequence). V shed 0 bases and J 2 bases; nucleotides not matched to a gene: 5. The CDR3 sequence is 15 residues long. PCR primers comprised 60 Vbeta and 13 Jbeta primers. TCRdb keeps only in-frame clones here, not all; method: immunoSEQ multiplex PCR. The sample shows some 140,000 clones, 80% of them seen only once. This clone was counted a few times. As yet, its antigen is unknown. The gene calls are TRBV30 and TRBJ2-3; TRBD2 agrees at 7 bases. This receptor was obtained from a woman between 35 and 50 years old in good health and CMV-seropositive. The sequencing sample was made of PBMCs. The DNA for the CDR3 is TGTGCCTGGAGTGTAGGAGCGGGGATCACAGATACGCAGTATTTT. Its translation is CAWSVGAGITDTQYF.